These T cell receptor beta chains were read from a single sample in a study of cytomegalovirus exposure and HLA in healthy donors. Libraries were prepared by immunoSEQ multiplex PCR; TCRdb keeps only in-frame clonotypes and omits some of them. Here the sample spans around 95,000 clones, roughly four fifths being singletons. The sequenced sample consisted of PBMCs. Receptors were obtained from a man aged 25 to 40 in good health and CMV-seropositive. The CDR3 runs from the conserved cysteine through the conserved F or W. The D gene is left open where the match is weak. Part of the rows lack a size; the others show once, few, many or a class for expanded clones.

j_gene | d_gene | v_gene | abundance | CDR3aa | CDR3nt
TRBJ1-2 | . | TRBV29-1 | . | CSVGGLDLRYTF | TGCAGCGTTGGGGGACTCGATCTACGCTACACCTTC
TRBJ1-6 | . | TRBV28 | . | CASSPQGYNSPLHF | TGTGCCAGCAGTCCACAGGGTTACAATTCACCCCTCCACTTT
TRBJ2-1 | TRBD2 | TRBV19 | . | CASSMALAGYNEQFF | TGTGCCAGTAGTATGGCACTAGCGGGGTACAATGAGCAGTTCTTC
TRBJ2-1 | . | TRBV28 | . | CASLQGNEQFF | TGTGCCAGCCTCCAGGGAAATGAGCAGTTCTTC
TRBJ1-2 | TRBD1 | TRBV4-3 | . | CASSQAQAGGFGYGYTF | TGCGCCAGCAGCCAAGCCCAAGCAGGGGGCTTCGGCTATGGCTACACCTTC
TRBJ2-1 | . | TRBV18 | once | CASSPGGEVEQFF | TGTGCCAGCTCACCGGGGGGAGAAGTGGAGCAGTTCTTC
TRBJ2-7 | . | TRBV10-2 | . | CASSEPEAVSYEQYF | TGCGCCAGCAGTGAGCCTGAAGCGGTCTCCTACGAGCAGTACTTC
TRBJ1-4 | . | TRBV19 | . | CASKRVDSNEKLFF | TGTGCCAGTAAGAGAGTCGACTCTAATGAAAAACTGTTTTTT
TRBJ2-7 | . | TRBV27 | . | CASRTGNFPYEQYF | TGTGCCAGCCGTACCGGGAACTTCCCTTACGAGCAGTACTTC
TRBJ2-7 | TRBD2 | TRBV5-5 | . | CASTVWTSGFSYEQYF | TGTGCCAGCACCGTTTGGACTAGCGGATTCTCCTACGAGCAGTACTTC
TRBJ2-3 | TRBD1 | TRBV27 | few | CASSWLQGSDTQYF | TGTGCCAGCAGTTGGCTACAGGGGTCAGATACGCAGTATTTT
TRBJ2-7 | . | TRBV18 | . | CASSLGPGGVSYEQYF | TGTGCCAGCTCACTTGGGCCCGGAGGGGTCTCCTACGAGCAGTACTTC
TRBJ2-1 | TRBD2 | TRBV7-2 | . | CASSFRLAASREQFF | TGTGCCAGCAGCTTCCGACTAGCGGCGTCACGGGAGCAGTTCTTC
TRBJ2-1 | . | TRBV6-1 | . | CASSEGLQGSSYNEQFF | TGTGCCAGCAGTGAAGGTTTACAGGGTAGCTCCTACAATGAGCAGTTCTTC
TRBJ2-3 | . | TRBV7-2 | . | CASSLVPVLTDTQYF | TGTGCCAGCAGCTTAGTCCCGGTACTCACAGATACGCAGTATTTT
TRBJ2-4 | TRBD1 | TRBV28 | . | CASTPGQGLAKNIQYF | TGTGCCAGCACCCCCGGACAGGGACTAGCCAAAAACATTCAGTACTTC
TRBJ2-7 | TRBD1 | TRBV2 | . | CASTDGTGSGREQYF | TGTGCCAGCACCGACGGGACAGGCTCAGGGAGAGAGCAGTACTTC
TRBJ1-2 | . | TRBV19 | . | CASNSNYGYTF | TGTGCCAGCAACAGTAACTATGGCTACACCTTC
TRBJ2-2 | . | TRBV6-6 | . | CASSYRLPVNTGELFF | TGTGCCAGCAGTTATCGATTACCGGTGAACACCGGGGAGCTGTTTTTT
TRBJ2-7 | TRBD1 | TRBV5-4 | . | CASRLGTGGWNEQYF | TGTGCCAGCAGACTTGGGACAGGGGGTTGGAACGAGCAGTACTTC
TRBJ2-7 | . | TRBV28 | . | CASIPPQGNRRGEQYF | TGTGCCAGCATCCCTCCCCAGGGGAACAGAAGGGGCGAGCAGTACTTC
TRBJ2-1 | TRBD2 | TRBV7-8 | . | CASSLGHGTSGSEAYNEQFF | TGTGCCAGCAGCTTAGGTCATGGGACTAGCGGGAGCGAGGCCTACAATGAGCAGTTCTTC
TRBJ1-5 | . | TRBV15 | . | CATSREAGEEPQHF | TGTGCCACCAGCAGAGAGGCAGGGGAAGAGCCCCAGCATTTT
TRBJ1-4 | TRBD1 | TRBV6-1 | . | CASSGQPGQSNEKLFF | TGTGCCAGCAGTGGCCAGCCGGGACAGTCTAATGAAAAACTGTTTTTT
TRBJ1-3 | . | TRBV6-6 | . | CASCTVNSGNTIYF | TGTGCCAGCTGCACGGTCAACTCTGGAAACACCATATATTTT
TRBJ2-7 | TRBD2 | TRBV4-1 | . | CASSRTSGPEQYF | TGCGCCAGCAGCCGGACTAGCGGGCCCGAGCAGTACTTC
TRBJ2-7 | . | TRBV30 | . | CAWSQGNSYEQYF | TGTGCCTGGAGTCAGGGGAACTCCTACGAGCAGTACTTC
TRBJ2-7 | . | TRBV14 | . | CASSHIPIEQYF | TGTGCCAGCAGCCACATCCCTATCGAGCAGTACTTC
TRBJ2-7 | TRBD1 | TRBV7-2 | few | CASSTGQGRYEQYF | TGTGCCAGCAGCACAGGACAGGGAAGGTACGAGCAGTACTTC
TRBJ2-5 | TRBD2 | TRBV9 | . | CASSFQPGLAEETQYF | TGTGCCAGCAGCTTCCAGCCGGGACTAGCAGAAGAGACCCAGTACTTC
TRBJ2-7 | TRBD2 | TRBV14 | . | CASSQASAGGSSEQYF | TGTGCCAGCAGCCAAGCCTCGGCGGGAGGAAGTAGCGAGCAGTACTTC
TRBJ2-7 | TRBD2 | TRBV11-2 | . | CASSWASGSNEQYF | TGTGCCAGCAGCTGGGCAAGCGGGAGCAATGAGCAGTACTTC
TRBJ2-2 | . | TRBV6-6 | . | CASSYPEGVVAGELFF | TGTGCCAGCAGTTACCCCGAGGGGGTGGTCGCCGGGGAGCTGTTTTTT
TRBJ2-3 | TRBD2 | TRBV9 | . | CASSSSGTSGRSTDTQYF | TGTGCCAGCAGCTCTTCCGGGACTAGCGGGAGAAGCACAGATACGCAGTATTTT
TRBJ1-5 | . | TRBV6-5 | . | CASSYEEGSQPQHF | TGTGCCAGCAGTTACGAGGAGGGAAGTCAGCCCCAGCATTTT
TRBJ2-3 | TRBD2 | TRBV7-2 | . | CASSSAGGPTDTQYF | TGTGCCAGCAGCTCAGCGGGAGGGCCGACAGATACGCAGTATTTT
TRBJ2-5 | TRBD1 | TRBV5-8 | . | CASSFGTGSETQYF | TGTGCCAGCAGCTTCGGGACAGGGTCGGAGACCCAGTACTTC
TRBJ2-1 | . | TRBV6-6 | few | CASLQINEQFF | TGTGCCAGCCTGCAGATTAATGAGCAGTTCTTC
TRBJ2-1 | TRBD2 | TRBV28 | . | CASTLAGEVSYNEQFF | TGTGCCAGCACCTTAGCGGGAGAAGTCTCCTACAATGAGCAGTTCTTC
TRBJ1-5 | . | TRBV30 | . | CAWRGTSGEPQHF | TGTGCCTGGAGGGGGACGTCGGGGGAGCCCCAGCATTTT
TRBJ1-1 | . | TRBV4-1 | few | CASSHSQGWAAF | TGCGCCAGCAGCCACAGCCAGGGTTGGGCGGCATTT
TRBJ2-1 | . | TRBV4-3 | . | CASSQDSPTYNEQFF | TGCGCCAGCAGCCAAGATTCCCCAACCTACAATGAGCAGTTCTTC